The source of this T cell receptor beta chain is a study of cytomegalovirus exposure and HLA in healthy donors (dated by TCRdb to about 2017). Broadly, across the study: A later analysis indicated that the 120 validation repertoires were generated on the platform also employed for the 600 to 750 repertoires of the first cohort. To predict cytomegalovirus infection status, the study brought together high-throughput TCR immunosequencing, statistical association of individual TCRs with disease status, and machine learning. The study aimed to test whether cataloging public T cell receptors could reveal signatures of past pathogen exposure. Along with the approximately 650-subject first cohort, a separate validation cohort of over 90 different subjects was used. Paper-wide results and their limitations: According to the authors, the approach could potentially be generalized to other disease states and immunological phenotypes. Of the cluster scores, 94% were above 0 in a later analysis, which found that TCRs clustered in the first cohort also tended to co-occur in the 120 or so validation repertoires. All 130 or so repertoires were used to score co-occurrence in the validation cohort in a later analysis, because that analysis had no HLA typing for the cohort. A few of the identified cytomegalovirus-associated TCR beta chains were confirmed in vitro to be specific for cytomegalovirus antigens. Most TCR sequences were observed very rarely across donors, whereas some public TCRs were present in many individuals. The classifier was reported to diagnose cytomegalovirus status with high specificity and sensitivity in both the original cohort and the validation cohort. The study gave a list of 150 to 200 TCR beta chains associated with cytomegalovirus.

The donors were included in the validation cohort of some 120 subjects, a group kept apart from the roughly 700-subject first cohort. Library creation used the immunoSEQ multiplex PCR assay. The paper's data handling went like this. A statistical classification framework was built to diagnose cytomegalovirus status from the catalog of TCR beta chain sequences. TCRdb re-hosts the immuneACCESS table, in-frame sequences only. Its copies lack some clones; in the studies checked, an unresolved V gene accounts for under half of them, and the cause for the rest is not known. D and trimming come from the DNA, and the V and J calls and clone size come from that table. The sample has 200,000 to 250,000 clones on record, approximately 87% of them singletons. The biggest ten clones account for around 5.6% of the sample. As concerns this clone: The clone's antigen remains unknown. No clone much larger than this one lies a single base away; base qualities are absent.

The germline ends are 7 bases apart after V is trimmed by 2 bases and J by 3 bases. The CDR3 starts with the cysteine, ends with the phenylalanine, and has 14 residues. The only DNA kept is the CDR3, 42 bases in frame from the first base. The CDR1 and CDR2 encoded by the germline V gene (reference sequence) are SEHNR and FQNEAQ. This TCR was recovered from a woman aged 18-29 years in good health and CMV-seronegative. The V and J segments used are TRBV7-9 and TRBJ2-2; no D gene call is confident. Source material: PBMCs. The CDR3 here reads CASSLRSDTGELFF. The DNA sequence reads TGTGCCAGCAGCTTAAGATCCGACACCGGGGAGCTGTTTTTT.